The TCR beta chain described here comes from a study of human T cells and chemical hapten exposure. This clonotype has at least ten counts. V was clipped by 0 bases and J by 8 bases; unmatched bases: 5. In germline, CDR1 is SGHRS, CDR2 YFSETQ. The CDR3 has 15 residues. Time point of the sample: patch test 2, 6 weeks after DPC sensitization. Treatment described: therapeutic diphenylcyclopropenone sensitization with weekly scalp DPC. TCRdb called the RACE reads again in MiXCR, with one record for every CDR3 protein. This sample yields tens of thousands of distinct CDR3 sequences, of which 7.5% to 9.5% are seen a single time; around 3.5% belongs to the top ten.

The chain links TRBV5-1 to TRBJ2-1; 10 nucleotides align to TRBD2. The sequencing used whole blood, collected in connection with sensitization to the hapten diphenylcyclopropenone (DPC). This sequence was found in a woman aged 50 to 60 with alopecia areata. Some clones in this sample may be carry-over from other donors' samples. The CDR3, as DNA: TGCGCCAGCAGCTTGGGGCCTAGCGGGAGCCATGAGCAGTTCTTC. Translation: CASSLGPSGSHEQFF.